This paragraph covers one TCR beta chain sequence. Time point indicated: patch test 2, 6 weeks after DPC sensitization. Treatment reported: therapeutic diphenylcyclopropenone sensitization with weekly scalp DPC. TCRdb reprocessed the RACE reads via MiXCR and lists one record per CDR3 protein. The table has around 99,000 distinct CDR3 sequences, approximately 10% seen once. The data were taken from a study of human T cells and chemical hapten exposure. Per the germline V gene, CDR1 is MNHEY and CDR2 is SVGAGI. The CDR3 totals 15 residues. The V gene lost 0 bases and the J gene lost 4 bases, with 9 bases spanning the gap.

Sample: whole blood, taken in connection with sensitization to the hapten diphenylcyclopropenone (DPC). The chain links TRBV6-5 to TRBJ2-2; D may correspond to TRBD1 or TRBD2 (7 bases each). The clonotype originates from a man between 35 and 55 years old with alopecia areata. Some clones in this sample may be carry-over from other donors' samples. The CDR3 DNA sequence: TGTGCCAGCAGTTACTCCAGGGGGGGCACCGGGGAGCTGTTTTTT. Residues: CASSYSRGGTGELFF.